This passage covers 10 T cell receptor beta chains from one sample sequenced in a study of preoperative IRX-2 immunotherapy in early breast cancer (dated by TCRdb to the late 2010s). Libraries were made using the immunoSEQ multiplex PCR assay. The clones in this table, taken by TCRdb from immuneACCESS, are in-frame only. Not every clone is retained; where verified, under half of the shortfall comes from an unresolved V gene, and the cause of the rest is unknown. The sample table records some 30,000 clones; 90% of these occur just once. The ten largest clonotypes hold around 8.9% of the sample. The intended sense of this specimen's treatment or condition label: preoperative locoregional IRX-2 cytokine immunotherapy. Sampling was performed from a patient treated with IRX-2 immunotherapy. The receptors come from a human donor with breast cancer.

The CDR3 sequence: CASSPGLVGYNEQFF. CDR3 nucleotide sequence: TGTGCCAGCAGCCCAGGACTAGTAGGGTACAATGAGCAGTTCTTC. The V gene is TRBV7-8, the J gene TRBJ2-1; 7 bases line up with TRBD2. Losses at the gene ends were 5 bases for V and 4 bases for J; bases not matched to a gene: 8. Per germline, CDR1 SGHVS and CDR2 FQNEAQ. This CDR3 has 15 amino acids. Full variable domain (rest looked up from reference TRBV7-8 and TRBJ2-1): GAGVSQSPRYKVAKRGQDVALRCDPISGHVSLFWYQQALGQGPEFLTYFQNEAQLDKSGLPSDRFFAERPEGSVSTLKIQRTQQEDSAVYLCASSPGLVGYNEQFFGPGTRLTVL.

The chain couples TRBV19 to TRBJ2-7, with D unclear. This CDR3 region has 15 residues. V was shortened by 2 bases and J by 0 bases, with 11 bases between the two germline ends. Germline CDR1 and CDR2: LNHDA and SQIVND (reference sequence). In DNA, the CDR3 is TGTGCCAGTAGTATAAATGCAGTGAACTCCTACGAGCAGTACTTC. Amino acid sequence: CASSINAVNSYEQYF.

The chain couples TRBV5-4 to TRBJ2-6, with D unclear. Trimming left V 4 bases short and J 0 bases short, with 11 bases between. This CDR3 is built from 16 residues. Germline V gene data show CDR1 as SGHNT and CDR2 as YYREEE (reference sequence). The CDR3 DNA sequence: TGTGCCAGCAGCCCAGGTGACCACTCTGGGGCCAACGTCCTGACTTTC. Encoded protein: CASSPGDHSGANVLTF.

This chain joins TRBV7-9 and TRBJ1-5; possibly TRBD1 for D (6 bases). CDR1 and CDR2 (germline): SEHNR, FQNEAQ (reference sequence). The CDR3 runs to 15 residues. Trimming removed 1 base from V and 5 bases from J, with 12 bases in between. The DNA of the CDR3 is TGTGCCAGCAGCTTAGGACAGGTGAGGGATCAGCCCCAGCATTTT. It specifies CASSLGQVRDQPQHF.

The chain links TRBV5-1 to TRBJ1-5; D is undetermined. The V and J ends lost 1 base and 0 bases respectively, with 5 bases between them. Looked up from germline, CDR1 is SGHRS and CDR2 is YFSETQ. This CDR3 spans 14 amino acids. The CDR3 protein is CASSLTGSNQPQHF. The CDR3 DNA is TGCGCCAGCAGCTTGACTGGTAGCAATCAGCCCCAGCATTTT.

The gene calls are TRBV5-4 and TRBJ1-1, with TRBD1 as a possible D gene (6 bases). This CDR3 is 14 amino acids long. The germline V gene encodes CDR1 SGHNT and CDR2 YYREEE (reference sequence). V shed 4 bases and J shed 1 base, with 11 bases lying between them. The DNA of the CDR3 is TGTGCCAGCAGCCTAATACAGGGGAACACTGAAGCTTTCTTT. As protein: CASSLIQGNTEAFF.

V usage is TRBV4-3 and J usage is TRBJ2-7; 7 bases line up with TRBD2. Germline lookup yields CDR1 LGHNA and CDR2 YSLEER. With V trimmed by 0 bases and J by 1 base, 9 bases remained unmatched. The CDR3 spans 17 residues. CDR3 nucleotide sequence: TGCGCCAGCAGCCAAGATGGAGACAAGGGAGGGTCCTACGAGCAGTACTTC. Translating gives CASSQDGDKGGSYEQYF.

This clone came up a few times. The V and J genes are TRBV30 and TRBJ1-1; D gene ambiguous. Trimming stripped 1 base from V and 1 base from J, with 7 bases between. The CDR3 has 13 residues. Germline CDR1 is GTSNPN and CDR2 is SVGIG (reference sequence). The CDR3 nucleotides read TGTGCCTGGAGTGGACGGTCGAACACTGAAGCTTTCTTT. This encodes CAWSGRSNTEAFF.

The CDR3 spells CSARYTSEQYF. CDR3 in DNA: TGCAGTGCCCGTTATACCAGCGAGCAGTACTTC. The genes are TRBV20-1 and TRBJ2-7, with D unclear. The CDR3 runs 11 residues. In germline, CDR1 is DFQATT, CDR2 SNEGSKA (reference sequence). V was cut by 6 bases and J by 6 bases, with 12 bases left in between.

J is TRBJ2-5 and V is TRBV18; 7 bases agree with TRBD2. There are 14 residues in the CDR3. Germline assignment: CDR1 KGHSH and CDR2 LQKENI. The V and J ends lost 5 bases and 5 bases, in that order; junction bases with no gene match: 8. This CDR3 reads CASSRTSDYETQYF. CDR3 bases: TGTGCCAGCTCAAGGACTAGTGATTATGAGACCCAGTACTTC.